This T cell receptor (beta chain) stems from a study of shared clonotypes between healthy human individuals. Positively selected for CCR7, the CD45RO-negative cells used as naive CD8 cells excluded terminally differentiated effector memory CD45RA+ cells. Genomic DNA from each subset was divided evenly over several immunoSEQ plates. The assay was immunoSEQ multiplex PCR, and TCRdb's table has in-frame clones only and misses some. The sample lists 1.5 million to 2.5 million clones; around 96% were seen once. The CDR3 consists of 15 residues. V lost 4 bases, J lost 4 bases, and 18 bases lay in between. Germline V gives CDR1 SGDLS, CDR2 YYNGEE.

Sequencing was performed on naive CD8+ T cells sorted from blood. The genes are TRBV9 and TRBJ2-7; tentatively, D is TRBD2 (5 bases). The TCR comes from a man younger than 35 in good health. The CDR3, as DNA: TGTGCCAGCAGCCTAACGGGGAGCGGATTATACGAGCAGTACTTC. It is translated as CASSLTGSGLYEQYF.